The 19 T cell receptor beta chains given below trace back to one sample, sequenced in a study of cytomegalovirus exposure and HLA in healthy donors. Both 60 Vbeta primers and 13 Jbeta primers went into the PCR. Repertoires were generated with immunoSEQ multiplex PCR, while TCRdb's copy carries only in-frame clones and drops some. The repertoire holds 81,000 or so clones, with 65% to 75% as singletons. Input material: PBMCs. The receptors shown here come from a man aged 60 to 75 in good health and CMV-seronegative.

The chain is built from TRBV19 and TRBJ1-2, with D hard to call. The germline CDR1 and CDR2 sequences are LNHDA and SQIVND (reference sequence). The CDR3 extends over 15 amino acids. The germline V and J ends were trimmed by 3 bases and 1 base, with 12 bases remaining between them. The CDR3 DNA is TGTGCCAGTAGTATTAGTCACTCGGTTAACTATGGCTACACCTTC. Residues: CASSISHSVNYGYTF. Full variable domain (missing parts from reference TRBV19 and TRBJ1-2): DGGITQSPKYLFRKEGQNVTLSCEQNLNHDAMYWYRQDPGQGLRLIYYSQIVNDFQKGDIAEGYSVSREKKESFPLTVTSAQKNPTAFYLCASSISHSVNYGYTFGSGTRLTVV.

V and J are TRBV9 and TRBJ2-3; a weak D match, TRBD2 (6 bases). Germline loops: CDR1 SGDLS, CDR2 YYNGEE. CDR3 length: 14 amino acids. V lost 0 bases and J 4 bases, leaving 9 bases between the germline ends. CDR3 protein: CASSVGGESDTQYF. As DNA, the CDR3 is TGTGCCAGCAGCGTAGGCGGGGAATCAGATACGCAGTATTTT.

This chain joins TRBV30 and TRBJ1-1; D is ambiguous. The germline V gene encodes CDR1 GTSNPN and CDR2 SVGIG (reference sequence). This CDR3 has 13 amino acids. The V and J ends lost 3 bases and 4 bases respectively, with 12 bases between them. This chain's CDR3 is CAWRRTWGTEAFF. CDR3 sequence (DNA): TGTGCCTGGAGACGGACTTGGGGCACTGAAGCTTTCTTT.

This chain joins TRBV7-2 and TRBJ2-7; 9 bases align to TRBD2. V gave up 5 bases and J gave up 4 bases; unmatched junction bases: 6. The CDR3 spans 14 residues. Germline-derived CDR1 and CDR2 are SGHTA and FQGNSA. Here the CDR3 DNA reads TGTGCCAGCAGCGTTAGCGGGGGCCCGTACGAGCAGTACTTC. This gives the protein CASSVSGGPYEQYF.

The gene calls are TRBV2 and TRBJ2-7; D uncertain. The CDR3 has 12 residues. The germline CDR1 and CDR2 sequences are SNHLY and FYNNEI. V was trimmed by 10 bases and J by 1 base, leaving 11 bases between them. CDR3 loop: CATEDISYEQYF. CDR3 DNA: TGTGCCACAGAGGATATTTCCTACGAGCAGTACTTC.

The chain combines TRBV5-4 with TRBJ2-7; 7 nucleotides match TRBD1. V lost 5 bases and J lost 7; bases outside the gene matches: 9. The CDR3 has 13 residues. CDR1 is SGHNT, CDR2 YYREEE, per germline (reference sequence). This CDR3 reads CASSFSGTEEQYF. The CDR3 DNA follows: TGTGCCAGCAGTTTTTCCGGGACAGAAGAGCAGTACTTC.

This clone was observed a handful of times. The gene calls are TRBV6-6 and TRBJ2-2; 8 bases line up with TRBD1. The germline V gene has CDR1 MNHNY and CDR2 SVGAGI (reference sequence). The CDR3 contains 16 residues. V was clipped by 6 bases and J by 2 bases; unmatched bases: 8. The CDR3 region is CASSRSGQGNTGELFF. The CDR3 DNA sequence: TGTGCCAGCAGCCGCTCAGGACAGGGAAACACCGGGGAGCTGTTTTTT.

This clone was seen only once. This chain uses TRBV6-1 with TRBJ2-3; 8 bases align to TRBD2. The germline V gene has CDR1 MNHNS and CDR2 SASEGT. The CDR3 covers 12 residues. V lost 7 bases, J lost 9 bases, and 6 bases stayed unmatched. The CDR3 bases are TGTGCCAGCACGGGAGGGGGAGGCACGCAGTATTTT. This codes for CASTGGGGTQYF.

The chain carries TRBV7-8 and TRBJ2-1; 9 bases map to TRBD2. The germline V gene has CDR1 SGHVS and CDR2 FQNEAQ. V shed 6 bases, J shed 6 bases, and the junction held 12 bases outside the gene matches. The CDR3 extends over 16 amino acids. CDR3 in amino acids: CASRPMGRGGPNEQFF. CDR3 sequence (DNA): TGTGCCAGCAGACCCATGGGGCGGGGGGGCCCCAATGAGCAGTTCTTC.

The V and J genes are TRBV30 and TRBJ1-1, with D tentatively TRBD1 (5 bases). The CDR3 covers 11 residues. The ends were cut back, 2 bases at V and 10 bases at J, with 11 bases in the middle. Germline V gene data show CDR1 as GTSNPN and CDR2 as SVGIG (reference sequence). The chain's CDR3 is CAWSIRDRAFF. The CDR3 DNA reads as TGTGCCTGGAGTATCAGGGATAGAGCTTTCTTT.

CDR3 sequence (DNA): TGTGCCACCAGCAGGTCTTTCAGTGCGGGGGGGCTCCTTAGCACAGATACGCAGTATTTT. The encoded protein is CATSRSFSAGGLLSTDTQYF. The rearrangement uses TRBV15 and TRBJ2-3, with 9 bases lining up with TRBD2. V lost 3 bases, J lost 0 bases, and 16 bases stayed unmatched. This CDR3 spans 20 amino acids. Germline-derived CDR1 and CDR2 are LNHNV and YYDKDF (reference sequence).

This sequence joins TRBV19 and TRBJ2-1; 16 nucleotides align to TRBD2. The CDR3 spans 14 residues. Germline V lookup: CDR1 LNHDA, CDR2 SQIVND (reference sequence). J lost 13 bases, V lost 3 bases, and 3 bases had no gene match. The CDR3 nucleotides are TGTGCCAGTAGTATTGGGACTAGCGGGGGGGGTCAGTTCTTC. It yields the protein CASSIGTSGGGQFF. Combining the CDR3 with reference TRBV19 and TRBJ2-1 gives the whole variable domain DGGITQSPKYLFRKEGQNVTLSCEQNLNHDAMYWYRQDPGQGLRLIYYSQIVNDFQKGDIAEGYSVSREKKESFPLTVTSAQKNPTAFYLCASSIGTSGGGQFFGPGTRLTVL.

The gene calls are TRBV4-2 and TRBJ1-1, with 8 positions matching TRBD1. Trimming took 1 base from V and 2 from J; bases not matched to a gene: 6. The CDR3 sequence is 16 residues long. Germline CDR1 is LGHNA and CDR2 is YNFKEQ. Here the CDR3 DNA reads TGTGCCAGCAGCCAAGCTGGGACAGGCATTAACACTGAAGCTTTCTTT. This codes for CASSQAGTGINTEAFF.

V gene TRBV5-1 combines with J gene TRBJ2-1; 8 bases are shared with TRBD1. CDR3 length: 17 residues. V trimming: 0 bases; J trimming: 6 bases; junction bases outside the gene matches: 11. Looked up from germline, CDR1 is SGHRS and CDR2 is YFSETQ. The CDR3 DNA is TGCGCCAGCAGCTTGGAAGAGTTTCAGGGGGCAGGCAATGAGCAGTTCTTC. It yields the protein CASSLEEFQGAGNEQFF.

The DNA of the CDR3 is TGTGCCAGCAGCTTAACTGCGGACGAGCAGTACTTC. This gives the protein CASSLTADEQYF. The V and J genes are TRBV7-3 and TRBJ2-7; D unresolved. CDR3 length: 12 amino acids. Trimming cost V 0 bases and J 5 bases, with 5 bases left between them. Germline loops: CDR1 SGHTA, CDR2 FQGTGA.

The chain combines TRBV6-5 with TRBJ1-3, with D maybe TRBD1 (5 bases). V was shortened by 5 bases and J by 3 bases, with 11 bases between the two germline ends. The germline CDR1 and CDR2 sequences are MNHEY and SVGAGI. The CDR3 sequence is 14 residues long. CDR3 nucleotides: TGTGCCAGCAGTGAAATTCAGGGTGGAAACACCATATATTTT. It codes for CASSEIQGGNTIYF.

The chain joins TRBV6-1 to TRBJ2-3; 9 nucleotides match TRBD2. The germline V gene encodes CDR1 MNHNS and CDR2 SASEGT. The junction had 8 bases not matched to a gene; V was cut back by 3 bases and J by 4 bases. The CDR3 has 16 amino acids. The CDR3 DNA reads TGTGCCAGCAGTGACCGGCGGGGGGGATACGCAGATACGCAGTATTTT. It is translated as CASSDRRGGYADTQYF.

The CDR3 reads CASSESDRYTEAFF. In DNA form, the CDR3 reads TGTGCCAGCAGTGAATCAGACAGGTACACTGAAGCTTTCTTT. The J gene is TRBJ1-1, the V gene TRBV6-1; perhaps TRBD1 as D (6 bases). The CDR3 is 14 amino acids. Trimming removed 2 bases from V and 3 bases from J, with 10 bases in between. Looked up from germline, CDR1 is MNHNS and CDR2 is SASEGT.

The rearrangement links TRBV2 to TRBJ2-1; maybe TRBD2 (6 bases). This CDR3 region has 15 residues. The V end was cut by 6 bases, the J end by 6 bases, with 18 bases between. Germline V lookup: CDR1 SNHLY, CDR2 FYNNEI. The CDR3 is CASRVGLANLNEQFF. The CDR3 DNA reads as TGTGCCAGCAGGGTGGGGCTAGCGAACCTCAATGAGCAGTTCTTC.